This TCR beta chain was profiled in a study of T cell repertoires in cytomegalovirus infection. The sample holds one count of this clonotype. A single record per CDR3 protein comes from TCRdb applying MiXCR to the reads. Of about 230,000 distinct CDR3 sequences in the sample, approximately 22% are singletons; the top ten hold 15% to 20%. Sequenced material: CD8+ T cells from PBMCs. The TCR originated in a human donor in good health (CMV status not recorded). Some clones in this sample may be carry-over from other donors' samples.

The CDR3 bases are TGTGCCAGCAGTCCGACCGGGCTAGCCGTAGATACGCAGTATTTT. This codes for CASSPTGLAVDTQYF. The V and J genes are TRBV27 and TRBJ2-3, with D tentatively TRBD2 (5 bases). Germline V gene sequence: CDR1 MNHEY, CDR2 SMNVEV (reference sequence). This CDR3 spans 15 amino acids. The ends were cut back, 5 bases at V and 5 bases at J, with 17 bases in the middle.